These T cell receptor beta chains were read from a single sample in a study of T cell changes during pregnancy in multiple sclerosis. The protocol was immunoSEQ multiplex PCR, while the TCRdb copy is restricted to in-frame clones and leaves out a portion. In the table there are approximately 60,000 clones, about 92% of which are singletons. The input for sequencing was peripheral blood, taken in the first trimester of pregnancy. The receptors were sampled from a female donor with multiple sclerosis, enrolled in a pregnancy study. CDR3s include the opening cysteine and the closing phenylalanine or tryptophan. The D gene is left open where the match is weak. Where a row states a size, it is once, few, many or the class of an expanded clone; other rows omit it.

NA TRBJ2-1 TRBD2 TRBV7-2 CASSPGTSGYNEQFF TGTGCCAGCAGTCCGGGGACTAGCGGATACAATGAGCAGTTCTTC
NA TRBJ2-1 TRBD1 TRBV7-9 CASSPQGLYEQFF TGTGCCAGCAGCCCACAGGGGTTGTATGAGCAGTTCTTC
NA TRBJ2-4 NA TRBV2 CASSESGLPNIQYF TGTGCCAGCAGTGAATCGGGACTGCCAAACATTCAGTACTTC
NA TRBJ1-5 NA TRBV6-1 CASSVEGDQPQHF TGTGCCAGCAGTGTGGAGGGAGATCAGCCCCAGCATTTT
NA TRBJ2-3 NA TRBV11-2 CASSRRGEDTQYF TGTGCCAGCAGCCGGAGAGGTGAAGATACGCAGTATTTT
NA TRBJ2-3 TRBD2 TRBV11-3 CASSRGGNTDTQYF TGTGCCAGCAGCCGCGGGGGAAACACAGATACGCAGTATTTT
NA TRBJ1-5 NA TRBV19 CASSIWLDQPQHF TGTGCCAGTAGTATATGGCTTGATCAGCCCCAGCATTTT
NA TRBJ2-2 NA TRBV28 CASSPTSSGGELFF TGTGCCAGCAGTCCAACCTCGAGTGGCGGGGAGCTGTTTTTT
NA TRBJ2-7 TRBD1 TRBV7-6 CASSLGQGAYEQYF TGTGCCAGCAGCTTGGGACAGGGCGCCTACGAGCAGTACTTC
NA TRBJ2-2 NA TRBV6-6 CASSWEPGTGELFF TGTGCCAGCAGTTGGGAGCCGGGCACCGGGGAGCTGTTTTTT
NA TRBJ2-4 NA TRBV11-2 CASSSIGAGDIQYF TGTGCCAGCAGCTCTATCGGAGCCGGGGACATTCAGTACTTC
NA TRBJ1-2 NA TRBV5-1 CASSLSGETYGYTF TGCGCCAGCAGCTTGTCGGGGGAGACCTATGGCTACACCTTC
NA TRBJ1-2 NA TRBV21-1 CASSKNRGGDRLNYGYTF TGTGCCAGCAGCAAAAATCGGGGTGGGGACAGGTTAAACTATGGCTACACCTTC
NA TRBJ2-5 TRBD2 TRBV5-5 CASSYPAGGRETQYF TGTGCCAGCAGCTACCCAGCGGGAGGGAGGGAGACCCAGTACTTC
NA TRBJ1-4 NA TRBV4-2 CASSQENRGSEKLFF TGTGCCAGCAGCCAAGAGAATAGGGGAAGTGAAAAACTGTTTTTT
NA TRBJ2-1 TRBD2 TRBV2 CASSLAGPSYNEQFF TGTGCCAGCAGTCTAGCGGGACCGTCCTACAATGAGCAGTTCTTC
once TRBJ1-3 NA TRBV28 CASSFVRGEDTIYF TGTGCCAGCAGTTTTGTAAGGGGTGAGGACACCATATATTTT
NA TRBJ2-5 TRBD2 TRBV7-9 CASSLGTIQETQYF TGTGCCAGCAGTCTAGGGACTATCCAAGAGACCCAGTACTTC
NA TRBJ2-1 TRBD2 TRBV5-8 CASSSPGLEYNEQFF TGTGCCAGCAGCTCCCCGGGACTAGAGTACAATGAGCAGTTCTTC
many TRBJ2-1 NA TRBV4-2 CASSQETQEGEQFF TGTGCCAGCAGCCAAGAAACCCAGGAGGGTGAGCAGTTCTTC
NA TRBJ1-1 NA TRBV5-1 CASSLGGVPITEAFF TGCGCCAGCAGCTTGGGGGGGGTCCCCATCACTGAAGCTTTCTTT
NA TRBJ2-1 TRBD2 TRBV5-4 CASSFSLAGGPGNEQFF TGTGCCAGCAGCTTCTCGCTAGCGGGAGGGCCTGGCAATGAGCAGTTCTTC
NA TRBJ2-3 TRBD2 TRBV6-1 CASSNAAGGPDTQYF TGTGCCAGCAGTAATGCAGCGGGAGGGCCAGATACGCAGTATTTT
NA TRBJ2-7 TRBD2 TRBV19 CASSPWTSPYEQYF TGTGCCAGTAGTCCCTGGACTAGTCCCTACGAGCAGTACTTC
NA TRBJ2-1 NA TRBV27 CASSLSTIPRSYNEQFF TGTGCCAGCAGTTTATCGACTATCCCTCGCTCCTACAATGAGCAGTTCTTC
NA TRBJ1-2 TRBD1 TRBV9 CASSVNQGVYGYTF TGTGCCAGCAGCGTCAACCAGGGGGTCTATGGCTACACCTTC
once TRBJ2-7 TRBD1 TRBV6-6 CASRSGTGDYEQYF TGTGCCAGCAGGTCCGGGACAGGGGACTACGAGCAGTACTTC
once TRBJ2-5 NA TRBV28 CASSSAGVGETQYF TGTGCCAGCAGTTCGGCAGGGGTCGGAGAGACCCAGTACTTC
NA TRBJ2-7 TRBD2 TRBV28 CASSPRGGEQYF TGTGCCAGCAGTCCCCGGGGGGGCGAGCAGTACTTC
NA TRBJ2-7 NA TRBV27 CASSPWDTPYEQYF TGTGCCAGCAGTCCCTGGGACACCCCCTACGAGCAGTACTTC
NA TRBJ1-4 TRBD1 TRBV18 CASSQLYGDSATNEKLFF TGTGCCAGCTCACAACTTTACGGGGACAGTGCAACTAATGAAAAACTGTTTTTT
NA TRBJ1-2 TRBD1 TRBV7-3 CASSATGQNGYTF TGTGCCAGCAGCGCCACGGGACAGAATGGCTACACCTTC
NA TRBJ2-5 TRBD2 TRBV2 CARGGGSGSETQYF TGTGCCAGGGGCGGGGGTAGCGGGAGCGAGACCCAGTACTTC
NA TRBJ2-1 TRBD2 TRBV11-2 CASSLAGAHSDEQFF TGTGCCAGCAGTCTAGCGGGGGCCCATTCGGACGAGCAGTTCTTC
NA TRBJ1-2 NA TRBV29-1 CSVGQSLGVGGYTF TGCAGCGTTGGACAGTCCCTTGGGGTCGGTGGCTACACCTTC
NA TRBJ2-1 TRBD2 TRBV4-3 CASSQEAGGSYNEQFF TGCGCCAGCAGCCAAGAAGCGGGAGGCTCCTACAATGAGCAGTTCTTC
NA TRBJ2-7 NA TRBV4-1 CASSQVFVDSYEQYF TGCGCCAGCAGCCAAGTTTTTGTAGACTCCTACGAGCAGTACTTC
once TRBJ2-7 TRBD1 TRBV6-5 CATRGGPYEQYF TGTGCCACCCGAGGGGGCCCCTACGAGCAGTACTTC
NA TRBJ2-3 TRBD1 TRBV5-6 CASSLRTGGNGDTQYF TGTGCCAGCAGCTTAAGGACAGGGGGAAACGGAGATACGCAGTATTTT
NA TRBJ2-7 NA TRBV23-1 CASSQSSGSTTSEQYF TGCGCCAGCAGTCAATCTTCCGGGTCTACTACTAGCGAGCAGTACTTC
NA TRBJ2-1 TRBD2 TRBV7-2 CASSVTREIRYEQFF TGTGCCAGCAGCGTAACGCGGGAGATAAGGTATGAGCAGTTCTTC
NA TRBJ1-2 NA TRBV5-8 CASSLGDNQGYTF TGTGCCAGCAGCTTGGGGGACAATCAAGGCTACACCTTC
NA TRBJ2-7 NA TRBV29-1 CSVGGTYEQYF TGCAGCGTTGGAGGGACCTACGAGCAGTACTTC
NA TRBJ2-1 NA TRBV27 CASSFDNHNEQFF TGTGCCAGCAGTTTTGACAATCACAATGAGCAGTTCTTC
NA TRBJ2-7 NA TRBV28 CASVGGPTYEQYF TGTGCCAGCGTGGGAGGCCCAACCTACGAGCAGTACTTC
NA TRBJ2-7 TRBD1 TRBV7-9 CASSSRDRVYEQYF TGTGCCAGCAGCTCCCGGGACAGGGTGTACGAGCAGTACTTC
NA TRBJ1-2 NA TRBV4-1 CASSPITDANYGYTF TGCGCCAGCAGCCCAATAACAGACGCTAACTATGGCTACACCTTC
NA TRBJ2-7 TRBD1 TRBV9 CASSDDRDPYEQYF TGTGCCAGCAGCGACGACAGGGACCCCTACGAGCAGTACTTC
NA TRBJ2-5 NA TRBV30 CAWNSGMVEETQYF TGTGCCTGGAATTCAGGGATGGTTGAGGAGACCCAGTACTTC
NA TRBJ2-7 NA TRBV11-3 CASSFGHEPYEQYF TGTGCCAGCAGCTTTGGACATGAACCTTACGAGCAGTACTTC
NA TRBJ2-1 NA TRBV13 CASSTLAYNEQFF TGTGCCAGCAGCACTCTGGCCTACAATGAGCAGTTCTTC
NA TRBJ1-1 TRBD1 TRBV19 CASSSTGANTEAFF TGTGCCAGTAGTTCAACAGGGGCGAACACTGAAGCTTTCTTT
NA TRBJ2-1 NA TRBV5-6 CASSLGTPVYNEQFF TGTGCCAGCAGCCTCGGGACTCCAGTCTACAATGAGCAGTTCTTC